This T cell receptor beta chain is from a study of T cells in Graves' hyperthyroidism and ophthalmopathy. This clonotype was observed many times. Its target is unknown. Fresh peripheral blood, around 9.3 ml of it, supplied the PBMCs. Amplification yielded TCR beta CDR3 regions, with RNA transcripts as the source. Researchers ran a first-round RT-PCR on the TCR CDR3 using the HTBI primer set. MiXCR, run by TCRdb on the multiplex PCR reads, gives a single entry per CDR3 protein. The sample gives some 720,000 distinct CDR3 sequences, about 15% of which show up once; approximately 8.4% is in the top ten. Study findings and constraints: The model identified upcoming ophthalmopathy a median about six months ahead of onset.

Germline V CDR1 and CDR2: DFQATT, SNEGSKA (reference sequence). This CDR3 region has 11 residues. Trimming removed 4 bases from V and 10 bases from J; junction bases left unmatched: 4. V is TRBV20-1 and J is TRBJ2-1; 7 positions match TRBD2. Sequenced sample: blood. This TCR came from a man younger than 30 with Graves' hyperthyroidism. In nucleotides, the CDR3 is TGCAGTGCTAATGCGGGAGTGGAGCAGTTCTTC. Translating gives CSANAGVEQFF.